This TCR beta chain was identified during a study of OX40 agonist ivuxolimab in advanced cancers. Turning to the overall study: Ivuxolimab, which targeted the costimulatory receptor OX40 (CD134), was an agonistic, fully human IgG2 monoclonal antibody. The point of sequencing TCRbeta in the periphery was to test whether ivuxolimab changed TCR sequence diversity and drove clonal T-cell expansion. A male proportion of nearly 85% and a mean age of approximately 58 years, ranging from about 23 to 79, were recorded for the dose-escalation cohort. Of the roughly 52 patients in dose escalation, approximately 20 had hepatocellular carcinoma, about 15 had melanoma, 9 had renal cell carcinoma and 9 had head and neck cancer. Partial responses occurred in three dose-escalation patients: two with cutaneous melanoma and one with hepatocellular carcinoma. The paper reports the monotherapy dose-escalation portion (N of about 54 patients) of the phase I ivuxolimab trial. Intravenous ivuxolimab was administered to patients every 2 weeks at six dose levels: 0.01, 0.1, 0.3, 1.5, 3 and 10 mg/kg. Prior anti-PD-1, anti-PD-L1 or anti-CTLA-4 therapy was permitted, and checkpoint inhibitors had been received by roughly 42% of dose-escalation patients. On the study overall, not on this receptor specifically: After ivuxolimab, CD8+ T cells had more expanded clones than CD4+ T cells on average. The antigen specificity of the clonally expanded peripheral T cells was not determined. In partial responders in the 0.1-3.0 mg/kg groups, normalized peripheral clonal expansion was found to be among the lowest, especially among CD8+ T cells. Clonal expansion of both CD4+ and CD8+ blood T cells was observed from baseline to week 6 at doses 0.1 to 3.0 mg/kg. Low levels of normalized T-cell clonal expansion were also seen in some nonresponding patients.

In the case of this clone: Its antigen is unknown. Nothing much larger sits one base from this clone, and base qualities are not available.

The trial excluded patients who had a history of autoimmune disease or who were on systemic immunosuppression. Peripheral blood for TCR sequencing was collected from all dose cohorts at baseline, on cycle 4 day 1, and on cycle 7 day 1. The samples were drawn from a first-in-human, open-label, multicenter phase I dose-escalation trial of ivuxolimab. Adults with locally advanced or metastatic melanoma, renal cell carcinoma, hepatocellular carcinoma or head and neck squamous cell carcinoma were enrolled in the trial. Before TCR sequencing, CD4+ and CD8+ T cells were separately sorted from peripheral blood. For sequencing of the TCRbeta CDR3 region, genomic DNA was extracted from the sorted cells. TCRbeta CDR3 regions were sequenced using the immunoSEQ Assay. This is the immuneACCESS table as TCRdb keeps it, with only in-frame sequences that have V and J called. A part of the clones is gone; compared with another copy, unresolved V genes explain less than half, and the rest is unexplained. In this sample the table shows about 130,000 clones, around 92% of which occur a single time. Under 0.9% of the sample is held by the ten biggest clonotypes.

The sequences come from CD4+ or CD8+ T cells sorted from blood, collected in a trial of the OX40 agonist ivuxolimab. The sequence derives from an adult with an advanced solid tumor such as melanoma, head and neck, liver or kidney cancer.

This receptor carries the CDR3 CASSLAGTSGGYTF. The nucleotide sequence is given as TGTGCCAGCAGCTTGGCAGGAACATCAGGTGGCTACACCTTC. Recombination linked TRBV5-4 to TRBJ1-2, with an unclear D gene assignment. V is shortened by 0 bases, J by 7 bases, and the region joining them spans 13 bases. From a lookup of the germline V gene (reference sequence), CDR1 and CDR2 are SGHNT and YYREEE. The CDR3 starts with the cysteine, ends with the phenylalanine, and has 14 residues. Solely the CDR3 DNA is kept, with 42 bases framed from the first base.